The 3 T cell receptor beta chains presented below share a single source sample, sequenced in a study of identical twins. Each CDR3 protein is one row after TCRdb ran MiXCR on the 5' RACE reads. The sample yields about 920,000 distinct CDR3 sequences, roughly an eighth seen once. This same sample was also taken into another study, of yellow fever vaccine responses in identical twins.

The source material was PBMCs. The receptors were sampled from a woman between 18 and 29 years old in good health.

V gene TRBV20-1 combines with J gene TRBJ2-2, with a weak D call TRBD1 (6 bases). The V and J ends lost 1 base and 2 bases respectively, with 8 bases between them. CDR3 length: 14 residues. Looked up from germline, CDR1 is DFQATT and CDR2 is SNEGSKA (reference sequence). The DNA for the CDR3 is TGCAGTGCTAGAGGGACAGAAAACACCGGGGAGCTGTTTTTT. This codes for CSARGTENTGELFF.

This clonotype was picked up many times. The V and J genes are TRBV20-1 and TRBJ1-1, with 8 bases aligning to TRBD1. The CDR3 length is 14 residues. V lost 6 bases, J lost 4 bases, and 10 bases stayed unmatched. Per germline, CDR1 DFQATT and CDR2 SNEGSKA (reference sequence). CDR3 nucleotide sequence: TGCAGTGCCAAGGGGGCAGGGGGCGTCACTGAAGCTTTCTTT. Protein product: CSAKGAGGVTEAFF.

The V call is TRBV15, the J call TRBJ2-2; D call uncertain. The CDR3 spans 17 residues. V was clipped by 2 bases and J by 2 bases, with 15 bases between them. Germline V gene data show CDR1 as LNHNV and CDR2 as YYDKDF (reference sequence). The CDR3, as DNA: TGTGCCACCAGCAGACTTGAATTGAGAATCAACACCGGGGAGCTGTTTTTT. Protein product: CATSRLELRINTGELFF.